One and the same sample provided the 27 T cell receptor beta chains below, sequenced in a study of regulatory T cells in long-lasting Graves disease. According to the study, TCR beta libraries were built with iRepertoire HTBI primers and CDR3-region Arm-PCR. TCRdb passed the multiplex PCR reads through MiXCR, listing each CDR3 protein once. The data contain 350,000 to 450,000 distinct CDR3 sequences, roughly 20% of them seen just once; the ten biggest clones take up less than 25%. The time point: persistent/refractory GD, antithyroid drugs over 5 years with positive TRAb. TCR sequences were obtained from RNA taken from PBMCs. The sample consisted of peripheral blood mononuclear cells (PBMCs), taken when the disease was refractory, from a patient treated with antithyroid drugs. Receptors were obtained from a female donor with Graves disease.

This clonotype was seen a handful of times. The V and J genes are TRBV19 and TRBJ2-5; tentatively, D is TRBD2 (6 bases). This CDR3 is built from 14 residues. Germline-derived CDR1 and CDR2 are LNHDA and SQIVND (reference sequence). Trimming pared 1 base from V and 4 bases from J, leaving 10 bases between. The CDR3 protein is CASSIGTGGETQYF. The CDR3 coding sequence is TGTGCCAGTAGTATAGGAACCGGGGGAGAGACCCAGTACTTC.

This clonotype was seen at least ten times. V gene TRBV6-1 combines with J gene TRBJ1-2; TRBD1 aligns across 9 bases. V shed 2 bases, J shed 5 bases, and the junction held 3 bases outside the gene matches. The CDR3 covers 14 residues. From germline, CDR1 is MNHNS and CDR2 SASEGT. CDR3 nucleotides: TGTGCCAGCAGTGAAACAGGGGGCGATTATGGCTACACCTTC. Its protein is CASSETGGDYGYTF.

This clonotype was detected many times. The chain links TRBV6-2 or TRBV6-3 to TRBJ1-4, with D possibly being TRBD1 (6 bases). Deletions cut 0 bases from V and 7 bases from J, with 9 bases between. Germline V gene lookup returns CDR1 MNHEY and CDR2 SVGEGT. The CDR3 is 14 residues long. CDR3 DNA: TGTGCCAGCAGTTACTCCGTCAGGGGTGAAAAACTGTTTTTT. Its protein is CASSYSVRGEKLFF.

This clonotype was detected ten times or more. CDR3 in DNA: TGTGCCAGCAGTGACCTTCCGGGGACTGAAGAGCAGTACTTC. Its translation: CASSDLPGTEEQYF. V gene TRBV6-2 or TRBV6-3 combines with J gene TRBJ2-7; the D gene is possibly TRBD2 (6 bases). CDR3 length equals 14 residues. Germline loops: CDR1 MNHEY, CDR2 SVGEGT. V was clipped by 5 bases and J by 7 bases, with 18 bases between them.

This clonotype occurred a few times. This chain joins TRBV7-6 and TRBJ1-1, with no clear D. This CDR3 contains 15 residues. The germline V and J ends were trimmed by 5 bases and 0 bases, with 13 bases remaining between them. From germline, CDR1 is SGHVS and CDR2 FNYEAQ. CDR3 bases: TGTGCCAGCAGCCTCCGAGGAAATATGAACACTGAAGCTTTCTTT. It translates to CASSLRGNMNTEAFF.

V is TRBV20-1 and J is TRBJ1-6; D gene unclear. CDR1 DFQATT and CDR2 SNEGSKA come from the germline V gene (reference sequence). V was trimmed by 1 base and J by 10 bases, leaving 11 bases between them. This CDR3 has 13 residues. The CDR3 nucleotides read TGCAGTGCTAGAGTGGCCGGACTCTCACCCCTCCACTTT. Protein sequence: CSARVAGLSPLHF.

This clonotype showed up many times. The gene calls are TRBV6-1 and TRBJ2-7, with D maybe TRBD1 (6 bases). There are 14 residues in the CDR3. Germline loops: CDR1 MNHNS, CDR2 SASEGT. Trimming took off 3 bases at V and 3 bases at J, with 12 bases between the two ends. The CDR3 reads CASSDLTGFYEQYF. The DNA for the CDR3 is TGTGCCAGCAGTGACCTTACAGGGTTCTACGAGCAGTACTTC.

The table lists this clonotype with a few counts. V gene TRBV5-4 combines with J gene TRBJ2-5; TRBD2 aligns across 7 bases. V shed 3 bases and J 3 bases; nucleotides not matched to a gene: 5. CDR3 length: 14 amino acids. Germline CDR1 SGHNT, CDR2 YYREEE (reference sequence). This CDR3 reads CASSSLAQEETQYF. The CDR3 DNA follows: TGTGCCAGCAGCTCACTAGCGCAAGAAGAGACCCAGTACTTC.

This clonotype appeared many times. The chain joins TRBV24-1 to TRBJ1-1; D is possibly TRBD1 (6 bases). Germline CDR1 is KGHDR and CDR2 is SFDVKD. This CDR3 spans 13 amino acids. Trimming stripped 10 bases from V and 0 bases from J, with 11 bases between. In nucleotides, the CDR3 is TGTGCCACAGCAGGGGTAATGAACACTGAAGCTTTCTTT. Translation: CATAGVMNTEAFF.

This clonotype has only a few counts. J is TRBJ2-1 and V is TRBV11-2, with a weak D call TRBD1 (6 bases). V was pared by 5 bases and J by 7 bases, with 9 bases between. Germline V gives CDR1 SGHAT, CDR2 FQNNGV. The CDR3 has 12 amino acids. The DNA of the CDR3 is TGTGCCAGCAGCCTCGACAGGAATGAGCAGTTCTTC. Protein sequence: CASSLDRNEQFF.

Many counts were recorded for this clonotype. V is TRBV3-1 and J is TRBJ1-1; D unclear. CDR1 LGHDT and CDR2 YNNKEL come from the germline V gene (reference sequence). The ends were cut back, 1 base at V and 1 base at J, with 7 bases in the middle. The CDR3 has 14 residues. CDR3 coding DNA: TGTGCCAGCAGCCAAGTATGGGGGAACACTGAAGCTTTCTTT. This gives the protein CASSQVWGNTEAFF.

The sample holds a few counts of this clonotype. The gene calls are TRBV7-6 and TRBJ2-7; TRBD1 matches at 7 bases. Germline-derived CDR1 and CDR2 are SGHVS and FNYEAQ. The CDR3 contains 15 residues. The junction had 11 bases not matched to a gene; V was cut back by 5 bases and J by 4 bases. The CDR3 here is CASSTQTGTGYEQYF. CDR3 sequence (DNA): TGTGCCAGCAGCACGCAGACAGGGACGGGGTACGAGCAGTACTTC.

This clonotype was seen repeatedly, ten times or more. The CDR3 spells CASSFGTGDYEQYF. The CDR3 DNA follows: TGTGCCAGCAGTTTTGGGACAGGGGACTACGAGCAGTACTTC. This chain uses TRBV12-3 or TRBV12-4 with TRBJ2-7, with 10 bases identical to TRBD1. The CDR3 runs 14 residues. V shed 3 bases, J shed 3 bases, and the junction held 2 bases outside the gene matches.

The chain combines TRBV20-1 with TRBJ2-7, with D possibly matching TRBD1 (6 bases). V lost 5 bases and J lost 1, with 9 bases in between. The germline CDR1 and CDR2 sequences are DFQATT and SNEGSKA (reference sequence). This CDR3 is 12 amino acids long. Here the CDR3 reads CSAGRGSYEQYF. The CDR3 DNA reads as TGCAGTGCTGGCAGGGGATCCTACGAGCAGTACTTC.

With respect to this clonotype: A much larger clone differs by one base, so this may be a read error. This chain uses TRBV6-2 or TRBV6-3 with TRBJ1-2; 8 bases are a match to TRBD1. The CDR3 extends over 17 amino acids. Germline-derived CDR1 and CDR2 are MNHEY and SVGEGT. CDR3 bases: TGTGCCAGCAGTTACCTGGGACAGGACGTAATAGACTATGGCCACACCTTC. Translated, it gives CASSYLGQDVIDYGHTF.

This clonotype was recorded at least ten times. CDR3 DNA: TGTGCCTGGCGGACAGGTAACATTCAGTACTTC. It translates to CAWRTGNIQYF. The chain is built from TRBV30 and TRBJ2-4, with 7 bases fitting TRBD1. Germline trimming cut 5 bases from V and 7 bases from J; bases unmatched to any gene: 2. The CDR3 consists of 11 residues. Germline CDR1 reads GTSNPN; CDR2 reads SVGIG (reference sequence).

The J gene is TRBJ1-1, the V gene TRBV5-1; TRBD1 might be the D (6 bases). The V gene lost 3 bases and the J gene lost 11 bases, with 17 bases spanning the gap. The CDR3 totals 13 residues. CDR1 is SGHRS, CDR2 YFSETQ, per germline. DNA of the CDR3: TGCGCCAGCAGCTGGGGGGACAATACGGTGGCTTTCTTT. Translation gives CASSWGDNTVAFF.

This clonotype was seen ten or more times. V usage is TRBV29-1 and J usage is TRBJ1-1; weak D call: TRBD1 (6 bases). The V end was cut by 0 bases, the J end by 4 bases, with 15 bases between. This CDR3 spans 15 amino acids. Germline-derived CDR1 and CDR2 are SQVTM and ANQGSEA. The CDR3 region has the DNA TGCAGCGTTGAAGAATCGGGGGGCGCAGGCACTGAAGCTTTCTTT. This gives the protein CSVEESGGAGTEAFF.

This clonotype was picked up many times. This chain connects TRBV28 to TRBJ2-7, with D possibly matching TRBD2 (6 bases). V was pared by 6 bases and J by 3 bases, with 15 bases between. Germline loops: CDR1 MDHEN, CDR2 SYDVKM. The CDR3 has 14 residues. The CDR3 DNA reads as TGTGCCAGCAGAGGAGGGGTCCTAGGCTACGAGCAGTACTTC. Its translation: CASRGGVLGYEQYF.

In its sample, this clonotype was seen many times. The V call is TRBV6-1, the J call TRBJ2-7; D is uncertain. Trimming stripped 2 bases from V and 2 bases from J, with 10 bases between. This CDR3 is built from 14 residues. Germline CDR1 is MNHNS and CDR2 is SASEGT. The CDR3 loop reads CASSEMILTYEQYF. CDR3 DNA: TGTGCCAGCAGTGAAATGATCTTGACCTACGAGCAGTACTTC.

Ten or more counts support this clonotype. The rearrangement links TRBV30 to TRBJ2-5, with 10 bases matching TRBD1. The ends lost 3 bases at V and 2 bases at J; junction bases unmatched: 0. This CDR3 region has 13 residues. CDR1 and CDR2 from the germline V gene are GTSNPN and SVGIG (reference sequence). The CDR3 nucleotides are TGTGCCTGGAGGGACAGGGGGCAAGAGACCCAGTACTTC. It codes for CAWRDRGQETQYF. Full variable domain (remainder filled in from reference TRBV30 and TRBJ2-5): SQTIHQWPATLVQPVGSPLSLECTVEGTSNPNLYWYRQAAGRGLQLLFYSVGIGQISSEVPQNLSASRPQDRQFILSSKKLLLSDSGFYLCAWRDRGQETQYFGPGTRLLVL.

This clonotype was found a few times. V usage is TRBV20-1 and J usage is TRBJ1-2; 7 bases align to TRBD1. Germline V lookup: CDR1 DFQATT, CDR2 SNEGSKA (reference sequence). The CDR3 runs to 15 residues. Trimming removed 6 bases from V and 2 bases from J; junction bases left unmatched: 12. CDR3 protein: CSAREWAGGNYGYTF. CDR3 sequence (DNA): TGCAGTGCCCGTGAATGGGCAGGGGGGAACTATGGCTACACCTTC.

This clonotype has a count of ten or more. The chain's CDR3 is CASSFNRGAPLHF. In DNA, the CDR3 is TGTGCCAGCAGTTTTAATCGAGGGGCACCCCTCCACTTT. J is TRBJ1-6 and V is TRBV12-3 or TRBV12-4; possibly TRBD1 for D (5 bases). Trimming shortened V by 3 bases and J by 11 bases, and 11 bases separated the two germline ends. The CDR3 runs 13 residues.

This chain uses TRBV20-1 with TRBJ1-1; D might be TRBD1 (5 bases). The CDR3 has 13 residues. Per germline, CDR1 DFQATT and CDR2 SNEGSKA (reference sequence). V was pared by 3 bases and J by 0 bases, with 8 bases between. This CDR3 is CSASGALNTEAFF. CDR3 nucleotide sequence: TGCAGTGCTAGCGGGGCCCTGAACACTGAAGCTTTCTTT.

This clonotype appeared a few times. Written as DNA, the CDR3 is TGTGCCAGCAGCTTAACCCCGACCGGGGGGGGGACCGGGGAGCTGTTTTTT. Its translation: CASSLTPTGGGTGELFF. This chain joins TRBV7-3 and TRBJ2-2; 8 bases are shared with TRBD2. Germline V CDR1 and CDR2: SGHTA, FQGTGA. CDR3 length: 17 amino acids. J lost 5 bases, V lost 0 bases, and 8 bases had no gene match. The complete variable domain, with remaining parts taken from reference TRBV7-3 and TRBJ2-2, reads GAGVSQTPSNKVTEKGKYVELRCDPISGHTALYWYRQSLGQGPEFLIYFQGTGAADDSGLPNDRFFAVRPEGSVSTLKIQRTERGDSAVYLCASSLTPTGGGTGELFFGEGSRLTVL.

The genes are TRBV29-1 and TRBJ2-7; 7 nucleotides match TRBD1. With V trimmed by 4 bases and J by 4 bases, 4 bases remained unmatched. The CDR3 length is 12 residues. In germline, CDR1 is SQVTM, CDR2 ANQGSEA. The CDR3 sequence is CSVGGGGYEQYF. Written as DNA, the CDR3 is TGCAGCGTTGGAGGGGGCGGATACGAGCAGTACTTC.

In this sample, this clonotype turned up many times. The chain combines TRBV19 with TRBJ1-1, with 8 nucleotides matching TRBD1. Germline CDR1 and CDR2: LNHDA and SQIVND (reference sequence). This CDR3 is 13 amino acids long. V lost 6 bases, J lost 5 bases, and 5 bases stayed unmatched. This chain's CDR3 is CASRRTGNTEAFF. The CDR3 region has the DNA TGTGCCAGTAGGAGGACAGGGAATACTGAAGCTTTCTTT.